What follows are 15 T cell receptor beta chains derived from one specimen sequenced in a study of OX40 agonist ivuxolimab in advanced cancers. To prepare the library, the immunoSEQ multiplex PCR assay was applied. Not all clones reach the TCRdb copy of this immuneACCESS table, which keeps in-frame sequences only. Checked studies attribute under half of the gap to unresolved V genes and leave the rest unexplained. The sample table holds about 68,000 clones, of which approximately 91% were seen once. The ten largest clones capture about 0.3% of the sample. The specimen was CD4+ or CD8+ T cells sorted from blood, collected in a trial of the OX40 agonist ivuxolimab. The receptors were sampled from an adult with an advanced solid tumor such as melanoma, head and neck, liver or kidney cancer.

CDR3 sequence: CASSQAVAGGWDEQFF. CDR3 in DNA: TGCGCCAGCAGCCAAGCGGTAGCGGGAGGTTGGGATGAGCAGTTCTTC. V is TRBV10-1 and J is TRBJ2-1; 10 nucleotides match TRBD2. Germline V gives CDR1 WNHNN, CDR2 SYGVQD (reference sequence). Unmatched junction bases numbered 13, after V lost 6 bases and J lost 8 bases. The CDR3 is 16 residues long.

This chain links TRBV2 with TRBJ2-3, with 10 nucleotides matching TRBD1. CDR1 is SNHLY and CDR2 is FYNNEI in the germline V gene. The CDR3 loop spans 15 amino acids. V trimming: 3 bases; J trimming: 2 bases; junction bases outside the gene matches: 2. CDR3 DNA: TGTGCCAGCAGTGAGGACAGGGGGGACACAGATACGCAGTATTTT. Its translation: CASSEDRGDTDTQYF.

This rearrangement joins TRBV9 to TRBJ2-1; 7 bases are shared with TRBD2. Unmatched junction bases numbered 13, after V lost 0 bases and J lost 7 bases. Germline V lookup: CDR1 SGDLS, CDR2 YYNGEE. The CDR3 contains 17 residues. This CDR3 is CASSVDPPGGIQNEQFF. The CDR3 nucleotides are TGTGCCAGCAGCGTAGACCCCCCGGGAGGCATTCAGAATGAGCAGTTCTTC.

The chain joins TRBV6-5 to TRBJ1-2; possibly TRBD1 for D (5 bases). Trimming stripped 0 bases from V and 2 bases from J, with 10 bases between. From germline, CDR1 is MNHEY and CDR2 SVGAGI. This CDR3 contains 15 residues. The CDR3 protein is CASSYSLGDNYGYTF. DNA of the CDR3: TGTGCCAGCAGTTACTCGCTTGGGGACAACTATGGCTACACCTTC.

The chain has TRBV28 and TRBJ1-4; D might be TRBD1 (5 bases). Germline-derived CDR1 and CDR2 are MDHEN and SYDVKM. V shed 5 bases and J shed 8 bases, with 15 bases lying between them. This CDR3 is 14 amino acids long. In nucleotides, the CDR3 is TGTGCCAGCAGTAGACGTGTCCGGGACGAAAAACTGTTTTTT. Protein product: CASSRRVRDEKLFF.

Here the CDR3 reads CASSRSIQGGEQYF. The CDR3 coding sequence is TGTGCCAGCTCCCGATCGATACAGGGAGGTGAGCAGTACTTC. This sequence joins TRBV18 and TRBJ2-7; D may correspond to TRBD1 or TRBD2 (6 bases each). Looked up from germline, CDR1 is KGHSH and CDR2 is LQKENI. This CDR3 contains 14 residues. V gave up 6 bases and J gave up 7 bases, with 19 bases separating them.

V usage is TRBV18 and J usage is TRBJ1-4; 9 bases map to TRBD1. The CDR3 has 16 residues. The germline CDR1 and CDR2 sequences are KGHSH and LQKENI. V lost 3 bases, J lost 6 bases, and 8 bases stayed unmatched. The CDR3 DNA is TGTGCCAGCTCACCGGGACAGGGCTTCAGTGATGAAAAACTGTTTTTT. It encodes CASSPGQGFSDEKLFF.

J is TRBJ1-5 and V is TRBV28; D is possibly TRBD1 (5 bases). The CDR3 loop spans 14 amino acids. The V and J ends lost 8 bases and 0 bases respectively, with 11 bases between them. Germline V gene sequence: CDR1 MDHEN, CDR2 SYDVKM. The CDR3 is CASSTGASNQPQHF. The CDR3, as DNA: TGTGCCAGCTCCACCGGGGCTAGCAATCAGCCCCAGCATTTT.

This clone was counted only a few times. The genes are TRBV7-2 and TRBJ1-5; 7 bases align to TRBD1. CDR3 length: 16 amino acids. Germline V gene sequence: CDR1 SGHTA, CDR2 FQGNSA. J was trimmed by 3 bases and V by 2 bases; bases with no gene match: 7. The CDR3 region is CASSLTVTGLNQPQHF. The CDR3 DNA reads as TGTGCCAGCAGCTTAACAGTGACAGGGCTCAATCAGCCCCAGCATTTT.

For the CDR3, the DNA is TGTGCTAGTGGTACAACTAGCGGGATTTACGAGCAGTACTTC. As protein: CASGTTSGIYEQYF. The J gene is TRBJ2-7, the V gene TRBV12-5, with 10 nucleotides matching TRBD2. V lost 5 bases and J lost 4; bases outside the gene matches: 5. Germline assignment: CDR1 LGHNT and CDR2 FRNRAP. The CDR3 sequence is 14 residues long.

J is TRBJ2-3 and V is TRBV29-1; 7 nucleotides align to TRBD2. The junction had 7 bases not matched to a gene; V was cut back by 8 bases and J by 11 bases. Germline values: CDR1 SQVTM, CDR2 ANQGSEA. The CDR3 consists of 10 residues. As DNA, the CDR3 is TGCAGCATAAGGGAGGGCCGGCAGTATTTT. It codes for CSIREGRQYF.

The rearrangement uses TRBV5-1 and TRBJ2-1; TRBD2 matches at 11 bases. Germline V gene lookup returns CDR1 SGHRS and CDR2 YFSETQ. V dropped 4 bases and J dropped 4; count of bases not matched to a gene: 4. This CDR3 has 15 residues. As DNA, the CDR3 is TGCGCCAGCAGCCTCGGGACTAGCGGTTACAATGAGCAGTTCTTC. Translating gives CASSLGTSGYNEQFF.

The chain combines TRBV7-8 with TRBJ2-3; a possible D gene is TRBD2 (5 bases). The CDR3 is 15 residues long. The germline V and J ends were trimmed by 5 bases and 0 bases, with 12 bases remaining between them. CDR1 is SGHVS, CDR2 FQNEAQ, per germline. CDR3 protein: CASSLSGMSTDTQYF. The CDR3 coding sequence is TGTGCCAGCAGCCTGAGCGGAATGAGCACAGATACGCAGTATTTT.

The chain combines TRBV11-2 with TRBJ2-2; D possibly corresponds to TRBD2 (6 bases). This CDR3 has 14 amino acids. The germline V gene encodes CDR1 SGHAT and CDR2 FQNNGV. The CDR3 DNA sequence: TGTGCTACAGGCTGGGGACTCAACACCGGGGAGCTGTTTTTT. Translating gives CATGWGLNTGELFF.

The J gene is TRBJ2-5, the V gene TRBV5-1; D is unresolved. The germline CDR1 and CDR2 sequences are SGHRS and YFSETQ. V was clipped by 2 bases and J by 5 bases, with 4 bases between them. The CDR3 covers 11 residues. CDR3 sequence (DNA): TGCGCCAGCAGCTTTGGGGAGACCCAGTACTTC. Translating gives CASSFGETQYF.